These 21 T cell receptor beta chains share one sample of origin, sequenced in a study of liver allograft versus peripheral blood T cells (dated by TCRdb to the early 2020s). Turning to the overall study: The study compared the T cell receptor repertoires present in transplanted livers with the repertoires present in the peripheral blood of liver transplant recipients.

Sequenced on an Illumina MiSeq. The public reads were reanalyzed by TCRdb: fastp trimming at Q25, MiXCR alignment, in-frame beta chains only. One record per CDR3 amino acid sequence lists the most common genes and DNA. The sample data list about 5,200 distinct CDR3 sequences, and 15% to 20% of these were observed just once. Clones ranked in the top ten supply roughly 50% of the sample. The receptors originated from a human patient who had a liver transplant. In patients who had a transplant, some T cells may come from the graft donor.

This clonotype was counted at least ten times. The rearrangement uses TRBV7-9 and TRBJ2-7, with 8 bases that match TRBD2. The V and J ends lost 5 bases and 3 bases, in that order; junction bases with no gene match: 3. CDR1 SEHNR and CDR2 FQNEAQ come from the germline V gene (reference sequence). This CDR3 has 13 residues. The CDR3: CASSKRERYEQYF. CDR3 in DNA: TGTGCCAGCAGCAAGCGGGAGCGCTACGAGCAGTACTTC.

The gene calls are TRBV15 and TRBJ2-3; 8 bases are a match to TRBD2. The CDR3 has 17 amino acids. V trimming: 0 bases; J trimming: 3 bases; junction bases outside the gene matches: 8. Germline V CDR1 and CDR2: LNHNV, YYDKDF (reference sequence). The CDR3 DNA is TGTGCCACCAGCAGAGATAGACTAGCGATAGGGACAGATACGCAGTATTTT. This encodes CATSRDRLAIGTDTQYF.

This clonotype was recorded many times. This chain links TRBV27 with TRBJ2-1; D gene uncertain. The CDR3 runs 12 residues. Per the germline V gene, CDR1 is MNHEY and CDR2 is SMNVEV (reference sequence). V was shortened by 6 bases and J by 10 bases, with 13 bases between the two germline ends. CDR3 sequence: CASSPPMQEQFF. In nucleotides, the CDR3 is TGTGCCAGCAGCCCGCCTATGCAGGAGCAGTTCTTC.

The chain couples TRBV9 to TRBJ2-5; 11 bases are a match to TRBD2. The J segment lost 4 bases and the V segment lost 4 bases, leaving 6 bases of the junction unmatched. Looked up from germline, CDR1 is SGDLS and CDR2 is YYNGEE. This CDR3 has 15 amino acids. This CDR3 reads CASSHSGGAGETQYF. The DNA for the CDR3 is TGTGCCAGCAGCCATAGCGGGGGGGCTGGAGAGACCCAGTACTTC. Using reference TRBV9 and TRBJ2-5 for the parts outside the CDR3, the full variable domain is DSGVTQTPKHLITATGQRVTLRCSPRSGDLSVYWYQQSLDQGLQFLIQYYNGEERAKGNILERFSAQQFPDLHSELNLSSLELGDSALYFCASSHSGGAGETQYFGPGTRLLVL.

J is TRBJ1-2 and V is TRBV28; 8 bases agree with TRBD1. V gave up 2 bases and J gave up 6 bases; unmatched junction bases: 14. This CDR3 region has 17 residues. CDR1 is MDHEN and CDR2 is SYDVKM in the germline V gene. CDR3 sequence: CASSLTPRETGDNGYTF. The CDR3 nucleotides are TGTGCCAGCAGTTTAACCCCGAGAGAGACAGGGGATAATGGCTACACCTTC.

The chain employs TRBV28 and TRBJ2-7; the D gene is possibly TRBD1 (5 bases). V gave up 4 bases and J gave up 0 bases, with 16 bases separating them. Germline loops: CDR1 MDHEN, CDR2 SYDVKM. The CDR3 length is 16 residues. The CDR3 here is CASSSLPRTSSYEQYF. CDR3 sequence (DNA): TGTGCCAGCAGTTCGCTCCCGCGGACAAGCTCCTACGAGCAGTACTTC.

Many counts were recorded for this clonotype. The chain is built from TRBV7-9 and TRBJ2-1; D uncertain. Deletions cut 3 bases from V and 0 bases from J, with 6 bases between. Germline CDR1 SEHNR, CDR2 FQNEAQ (reference sequence). This CDR3 is 14 amino acids long. CDR3 sequence (DNA): TGTGCCAGCAGCTTGAGTAGCTCCTACAATGAGCAGTTCTTC. This gives the protein CASSLSSSYNEQFF.

This clonotype was observed a few times. V is TRBV28 and J is TRBJ1-2; 9 nucleotides agree with TRBD1. The CDR3 totals 13 residues. J gave up 7 bases and V 6 bases, and 6 bases lay outside the gene matches. The germline V gene has CDR1 MDHEN and CDR2 SYDVKM. CDR3 loop: CASSGTGFSGYTF. The DNA of the CDR3 is TGTGCCAGCAGCGGGACAGGGTTCTCTGGCTACACCTTC.

By its share, this clonotype is medium-sized. The chain has TRBV7-2 and TRBJ2-3, with 7 positions matching TRBD1. This CDR3 has 15 amino acids. J lost 6 bases, V lost 2 bases, and 8 bases had no gene match. CDR1 and CDR2 (germline): SGHTA, FQGNSA. CDR3 protein: CASSLPPQGDDTQYF. The DNA of the CDR3 is TGTGCCAGCAGCTTACCCCCGCAGGGGGATGATACGCAGTATTTT.

The sample holds many counts of this clonotype. V usage is TRBV5-6 and J usage is TRBJ2-7; D is possibly TRBD1 or TRBD2 (8 bases each). CDR1 is SGHDT and CDR2 is YYEEEE in the germline V gene. The CDR3 is made up of 14 amino acids. V lost 7 bases and J 4 bases, leaving 18 bases between the germline ends. CDR3 nucleotide sequence: TGTGCCAGCTCGGGGGGGGACAGGCAATACGAGCAGTACTTC. Protein product: CASSGGDRQYEQYF.

At least ten counts were recorded for this clonotype. The CDR3 here is CASRNRGENQPQHF. The CDR3 DNA follows: TGTGCCAGCAGGAACAGGGGCGAGAATCAGCCCCAGCATTTT. The chain uses TRBV6-2 or TRBV6-3 and TRBJ1-5, with 7 bases fitting TRBD1. V trimming: 6 bases; J trimming: 4 bases; junction bases outside the gene matches: 6. The CDR3 has 14 amino acids. Germline values: CDR1 MNHEY, CDR2 SVGEGT.

For the CDR3, the DNA is TGTGCCAGCTTAGCAGGAAGCAATCAGCCCCAGCATTTT. As protein: CASLAGSNQPQHF. The chain combines TRBV6-6 with TRBJ1-5; no reliable D call. The V end lost 8 bases, the J end lost 1 base, and 9 bases lay between the germline ends. From germline, CDR1 is MNHNY and CDR2 SVGAGI (reference sequence). This CDR3 has 13 residues.

The genes are TRBV12-3 or TRBV12-4 and TRBJ2-3, with D perhaps matching TRBD2 (6 bases). CDR3 length: 14 residues. The V end lost 7 bases, the J end lost 5 bases, and 16 bases lay between the germline ends. CDR3 residues: CASTPSVGRDTQYF. DNA for the CDR3: TGTGCCAGCACCCCTAGCGTCGGACGAGATACGCAGTATTTT.

The gene calls are TRBV19 and TRBJ1-5, with no clear D. The germline CDR1 and CDR2 sequences are LNHDA and SQIVND (reference sequence). Trimming shortened V by 5 bases and J by 0 bases, and 5 bases separated the two germline ends. The CDR3 covers 13 residues. The CDR3 bases are TGTGCCAGTAGTTTGAATAGCAATCAGCCCCAGCATTTT. Amino acid sequence: CASSLNSNQPQHF.

The rearrangement links TRBV15 to TRBJ2-1; 9 bases map to TRBD2. V trimming: 6 bases; J trimming: 5 bases; junction bases outside the gene matches: 8. Germline V lookup: CDR1 LNHNV, CDR2 YYDKDF (reference sequence). This CDR3 comprises 15 residues. In DNA, the CDR3 is TGTGCCACCAGTGACCGCGGGAGGGCGGACAATGAGCAGTTCTTC. This translates into CATSDRGRADNEQFF.

This clonotype was seen more than once but under ten times. V usage is TRBV30 and J usage is TRBJ2-2; 7 bases fit TRBD1. The CDR3 runs 14 residues. Germline V gene sequence: CDR1 GTSNPN, CDR2 SVGIG (reference sequence). The ends lost 5 bases at V and 1 base at J; junction bases unmatched: 4. CDR3 amino acids: CAWDRVLNTGELFF. The CDR3 nucleotides read TGTGCCTGGGACAGGGTTCTGAACACCGGGGAGCTGTTTTTT.

The table lists this clonotype with many counts. J is TRBJ1-4 and V is TRBV6-2 or TRBV6-3; 8 positions match TRBD1. Trimming at V came to 2 bases and at J to 0 bases, leaving 17 bases not matched to a gene. Germline CDR1 is MNHEY and CDR2 is SVGEGT. This CDR3 is 21 amino acids long. The CDR3 nucleotides read TGTGCCAGCAGTTACCCTAGACCCGGGACAGGACATTTTGCAACTAATGAAAAACTGTTTTTT. This sequence encodes CASSYPRPGTGHFATNEKLFF.

Concerning this clonotype: A far larger clone lies a single base away; this is likely a read error. The rearrangement joins TRBV27 to TRBJ2-2; 10 nucleotides agree with TRBD2. Germline values: CDR1 MNHEY, CDR2 SMNVEV (reference sequence). The CDR3 has 14 residues. With V trimmed by 6 bases and J by 10 bases, 8 bases remained unmatched. The CDR3 DNA is TGTGCCAGCAGCAGCGGGAGGGAGGCCGCGGAGCTGTTTTTT. Translation gives CASSSGREAAELFF.

There are many counts of this clonotype. The rearrangement links TRBV19 to TRBJ2-3, with TRBD2 matching 10 bases. V lost 1 base and J lost 11; bases outside the gene matches: 3. Germline assignment: CDR1 LNHDA and CDR2 SQIVND (reference sequence). The CDR3 contains 13 residues. The CDR3 DNA follows: TGTGCCAGTAGTATAGTGACTAGCGGGCAGCAGTATTTT. It specifies CASSIVTSGQQYF.

This clonotype was observed a few times. J is TRBJ1-6 and V is TRBV6-6; no clear D gene. The V gene's germline CDR1 is MNHNY and CDR2 SVGAGI (reference sequence). The CDR3 runs to 12 residues. Trimming left V 5 bases short and J 8 bases short, with 7 bases between. The CDR3 sequence is CASSPTHSPLHF. Here the CDR3 DNA reads TGTGCCAGCAGTCCTACTCATTCACCCCTCCACTTT.

This clonotype was recorded at least ten times. The chain has TRBV5-6 and TRBJ2-3; TRBD2 agrees at 7 bases. Germline CDR1 SGHDT, CDR2 YYEEEE. V trimming: 4 bases; J trimming: 6 bases; junction bases outside the gene matches: 14. This CDR3 contains 16 residues. For the CDR3, the DNA is TGTGCCAGCAGCCTCGGGGGAATGCGGGGGTGGGATACGCAGTATTTT. Encoded protein: CASSLGGMRGWDTQYF.